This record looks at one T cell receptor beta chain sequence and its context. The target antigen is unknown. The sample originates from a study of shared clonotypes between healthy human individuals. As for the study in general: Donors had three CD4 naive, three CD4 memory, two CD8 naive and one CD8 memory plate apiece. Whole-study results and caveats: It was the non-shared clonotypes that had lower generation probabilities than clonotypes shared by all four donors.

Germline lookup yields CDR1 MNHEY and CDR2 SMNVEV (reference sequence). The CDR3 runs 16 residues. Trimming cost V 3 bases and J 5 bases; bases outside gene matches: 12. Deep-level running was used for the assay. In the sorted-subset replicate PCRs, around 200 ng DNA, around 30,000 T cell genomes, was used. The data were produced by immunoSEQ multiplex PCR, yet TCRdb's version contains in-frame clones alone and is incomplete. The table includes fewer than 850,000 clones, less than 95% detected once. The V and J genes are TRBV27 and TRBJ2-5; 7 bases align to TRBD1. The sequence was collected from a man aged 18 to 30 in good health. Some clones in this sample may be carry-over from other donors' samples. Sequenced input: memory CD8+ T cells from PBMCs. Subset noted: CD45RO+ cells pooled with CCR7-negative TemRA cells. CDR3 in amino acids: CASSFGLGTEQETQYF. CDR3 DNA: TGTGCCAGCAGTTTCGGGTTGGGGACAGAGCAGGAGACCCAGTACTTC.